Each of the 7 T cell receptor beta chains below was sequenced from the same sample in a study of blood T cell repertoires in COVID-19. Libraries were prepared by immunoSEQ multiplex PCR; TCRdb keeps only in-frame clonotypes and omits some of them. The sample has about 200,000 clones; roughly 84% are singletons. Sequences were obtained from peripheral blood. These receptors were obtained from a man between 50 and 59 years old with COVID-19, enrolled during active disease.

The chain uses TRBV28 and TRBJ2-1, with 14 bases aligning to TRBD2. The V and J ends lost 3 bases and 10 bases, in that order; junction bases with no gene match: 11. Germline V lookup: CDR1 MDHEN, CDR2 SYDVKM. This CDR3 comprises 17 residues. In DNA, the CDR3 is TGTGCCAGCAGTTTTCGTCCGGGACTAGCGGGAGTTGGAGAGCAGTTCTTC. Translated: CASSFRPGLAGVGEQFF.

The count of this clone is one. The chain joins TRBV7-9 to TRBJ1-4, with 7 positions matching TRBD1. V trimming: 5 bases; J trimming: 0 bases; junction bases outside the gene matches: 6. The length of the CDR3 is 16 residues. Germline CDR1 and CDR2: SEHNR and FQNEAQ (reference sequence). CDR3 nucleotides: TGTGCCAGCAGCACCGGGACAGACGCAACTAATGAAAAACTGTTTTTT. Its translation: CASSTGTDATNEKLFF. Based on the CDR3 plus reference TRBV7-9 and TRBJ1-4, the full variable domain is DTGVSQNPRHKITKRGQNVTFRCDPISEHNRLYWYRQTLGQGPEFLTYFQNEAQLEKSRLLSDRFSAERPKGSFSTLEIQRTEQGDSAMYLCASSTGTDATNEKLFFGSGTQLSVL.

This chain joins TRBV9 and TRBJ2-7, with D tentatively TRBD1 (6 bases). CDR3 size: 13 residues. V shed 4 bases and J shed 7 bases, with 15 bases lying between them. CDR1 is SGDLS and CDR2 is YYNGEE in the germline V gene. The CDR3 reads CASSTGLQGEQYF. In DNA, the CDR3 is TGTGCCAGCAGCACGGGATTGCAGGGGGAGCAGTACTTC. Full variable domain (rest looked up from reference TRBV9 and TRBJ2-7): DSGVTQTPKHLITATGQRVTLRCSPRSGDLSVYWYQQSLDQGLQFLIQYYNGEERAKGNILERFSAQQFPDLHSELNLSSLELGDSALYFCASSTGLQGEQYFGPGTRLTVT.

CDR3 sequence reads: CASSPGAGGYEQYF. DNA of the CDR3: TGTGCCAGCTCACCAGGGGCAGGGGGGTACGAGCAGTACTTC. The chain uses TRBV18 and TRBJ2-7, with D possibly TRBD1 on 7 matching bases. The CDR3 has 14 residues. Germline V gives CDR1 KGHSH, CDR2 LQKENI. Trimming left V 2 bases short and J 4 bases short, with 12 bases between.

In this sample, this clone turned up a few times. The chain couples TRBV5-6 to TRBJ1-5; D gene uncertain. Germline loops: CDR1 SGHDT, CDR2 YYEEEE. The CDR3 spans 14 residues. The V gene lost 3 bases and the J gene lost 3 bases, with 10 bases spanning the gap. The CDR3 DNA reads as TGTGCCAGCAGCTCCCCCGGGATCAATCAGCCCCAGCATTTT. Its translation: CASSSPGINQPQHF.

This clone appeared a single time. The V and J genes are TRBV6-6 and TRBJ2-1, with 12 positions matching TRBD2. The length of the CDR3 is 17 residues. Germline loops: CDR1 MNHNY, CDR2 SVGAGI (reference sequence). V dropped 5 bases and J dropped 7; count of bases not matched to a gene: 12. Here the CDR3 reads CASSPTSGRTMGNEQFF. The CDR3, as DNA: TGTGCCAGCAGTCCGACTAGCGGGAGAACAATGGGGAATGAGCAGTTCTTC.

V usage is TRBV6-5 and J usage is TRBJ2-3; 7 bases are shared with TRBD2. This CDR3 has 15 amino acids. Germline CDR1 MNHEY, CDR2 SVGAGI. Losses at the gene ends were 7 bases for V and 0 bases for J; bases not matched to a gene: 7. CDR3 in DNA: TGTGCCAGCACCGGGGTGGGGGGGAGCACAGATACGCAGTATTTT. This translates into CASTGVGGSTDTQYF.